A selection of T cell receptor beta chains follows, all from one sample in a study of cytomegalovirus exposure and HLA in healthy donors. The table came from immunoSEQ multiplex PCR; TCRdb's copy has only in-frame clones and leaves some out. Here the sample spans over 150,000 clones, approximately 71% being singletons. Sequencing was performed on PBMCs. Receptors originate from a woman younger than 30 in good health and CMV-seropositive. Both conserved end residues are part of each CDR3. The D gene is left open where the match is weak.

v_call: TRBV30
d_call: TRBD1
cdr3_aa: CAWSAGTGGEFGYGYTF

v_call: TRBV28
d_call: TRBD1
cdr3_aa: CASRSQGEEAFF

v_call: TRBV5-1
d_call: TRBD1
cdr3_aa: CASSLGQGRNQPQHF

v_call: TRBV9
d_call: NA
cdr3_aa: CASSVDPGNDEQYF

v_call: TRBV5-4
d_call: TRBD1
cdr3_aa: CASSAVDRGNTEAFF

v_call: TRBV5-1
d_call: NA
cdr3_aa: CASSLDRSYEQFF

v_call: TRBV27
d_call: NA
cdr3_aa: CASFPRVRGSNTGELFF

v_call: TRBV5-6
d_call: TRBD1
cdr3_aa: CASSPGTGARYTF

v_call: TRBV18
d_call: NA
cdr3_aa: CASSHIASSTDTQYF

v_call: TRBV28
d_call: TRBD2
cdr3_aa: CASTTLLPELAGGQDTQYF

v_call: TRBV28
d_call: NA
cdr3_aa: CASSLTGRRTYEQYF

v_call: TRBV6-1
d_call: TRBD2
cdr3_aa: CASSEQIWGLAGFQRDYYEQYF

v_call: TRBV5-6
d_call: TRBD2
cdr3_aa: CASSLFTSGGPDTQYF

v_call: TRBV10-1
d_call: NA
cdr3_aa: CASSAPTENSNQPQHF

v_call: TRBV9
d_call: NA
cdr3_aa: CASSQLTGVDTQYF

v_call: TRBV4-2
d_call: NA
cdr3_aa: CASSRYMGVEQPQHF